What follows are 5 T cell receptor beta chains derived from one specimen sequenced in a study of blood T cell repertoires in COVID-19. Generated by immunoSEQ multiplex PCR, the TCRdb table keeps only in-frame clones and is missing some. Among fewer than 85,000 clones listed, 88% were seen once. The specimen was peripheral blood. All receptors derive from a human donor in a cohort sampled during active COVID-19.

The rearrangement uses TRBV29-1 and TRBJ2-1; perhaps TRBD1 as D (6 bases). The CDR3 loop spans 12 amino acids. The germline V gene has CDR1 SQVTM and CDR2 ANQGSEA. With 6 bases removed from V and 9 bases from J, the gap between germline ends came to 15 bases. CDR3 DNA sequence: TGCAGCGTCGCCATTATAGGGGGTGAGCAGTTCTTC. Translation: CSVAIIGGEQFF.

The chain links TRBV6-5 to TRBJ2-3; D possibly corresponds to TRBD1 (6 bases). Germline-derived CDR1 and CDR2 are MNHEY and SVGAGI. V dropped 5 bases and J dropped 2 bases, with 11 bases sitting between them. The CDR3 contains 14 residues. This chain's CDR3 is CASSLGQFTDTQYF. In nucleotides, the CDR3 is TGTGCCAGCAGTCTTGGACAGTTCACAGATACGCAGTATTTT.

J is TRBJ1-2 and V is TRBV7-2, with 11 bases matching TRBD1. Per germline, CDR1 SGHTA and CDR2 FQGNSA. This CDR3 spans 14 amino acids. The trim removed 6 bases at V and 1 base at J, leaving 1 base unmatched. The CDR3 coding sequence is TGTGCCAGCAGGGGACAGGGGGATAACTATGGCTACACCTTC. Residues: CASRGQGDNYGYTF.

This clone was observed a single time. This sequence joins TRBV7-9 and TRBJ2-5; the match to TRBD2 covers 7 bases. V lost 5 bases and J lost 5; bases outside the gene matches: 20. The CDR3 totals 18 residues. Per germline, CDR1 SEHNR and CDR2 FQNEAQ (reference sequence). CDR3 sequence: CASSRPLGREFGQETQYF. The CDR3 nucleotides read TGTGCCAGCAGCCGTCCTCTTGGGCGGGAGTTTGGTCAGGAGACCCAGTACTTC. Full variable domain (outside the CDR3, taken from reference TRBV7-9 and TRBJ2-5): DTGVSQNPRHKITKRGQNVTFRCDPISEHNRLYWYRQTLGQGPEFLTYFQNEAQLEKSRLLSDRFSAERPKGSFSTLEIQRTEQGDSAMYLCASSRPLGREFGQETQYFGPGTRLLVL.

The rearrangement joins TRBV4-1 to TRBJ2-5; unclear D gene. V was shortened by 5 bases and J by 5 bases, with 18 bases between the two germline ends. The germline gives CDR1 MGHRA, CDR2 YSYEKL. The CDR3 has 15 residues. The CDR3 coding sequence is TGCGCCAGCAGCTCTTGGCTGGATGGAGTCGAGACCCAGTACTTC. Its translation: CASSSWLDGVETQYF.